This T cell receptor beta chain was identified during a study of blood T cell repertoires in COVID-19. TCRdb keeps only in-frame clones here, not all; method: immunoSEQ multiplex PCR. The repertoire holds around 190,000 clones, with 75% to 85% as singletons. The CDR3 length is 14 residues. Unmatched junction bases numbered 6, after V lost 5 bases and J lost 8 bases. CDR1 SEHNR and CDR2 FQNEAQ come from the germline V gene (reference sequence). The sample taken for sequencing was PBMCs or T cells enriched from blood (not recorded which). The receptor comes from a woman aged 45-59 years with acute COVID-19. The chain combines TRBV7-9 with TRBJ2-1; 10 nucleotides match TRBD1. Here the CDR3 DNA reads TGTGCCAGCAGCCCGGGACAGGGGTTACATGAGCAGTTCTTC. Translating gives CASSPGQGLHEQFF.